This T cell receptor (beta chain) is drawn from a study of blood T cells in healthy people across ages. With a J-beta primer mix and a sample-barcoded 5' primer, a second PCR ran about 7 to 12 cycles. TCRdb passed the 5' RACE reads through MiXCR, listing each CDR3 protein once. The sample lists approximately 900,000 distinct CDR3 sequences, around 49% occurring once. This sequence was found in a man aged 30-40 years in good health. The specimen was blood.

The DNA for the CDR3 is TGTGCCAGCAAATTACAGGGGGTCTCCTACAATGAGCAGTACTTC. It encodes CASKLQGVSYNEQYF. This chain connects TRBV6-5 to TRBJ2-1; TRBD1 matches at 8 bases. The J call may not be correct, given that the DNA end is closer to TRBJ2-7. Germline-derived CDR1 and CDR2 are MNHEY and SVGAGI. This CDR3 contains 15 residues.